This entry lists 9 T cell receptor beta chains sequenced from one sample in a study of T cells after yellow fever vaccination. One entry per CDR3 protein results from TCRdb running MiXCR on the 5' RACE reads. Of about 320,000 distinct CDR3 sequences in the sample, about 4.5% were seen once. The material sequenced was PBMCs, taken 15 days after the yellow fever booster vaccination. These receptors all stem from a man younger than 30 who received the YFV17D yellow fever vaccine.

This clonotype was observed at least ten times. The chain carries TRBV27 and TRBJ2-7; D uncertain. V was pared by 5 bases and J by 0 bases, with 11 bases between. This CDR3 region has 14 residues. Per germline, CDR1 MNHEY and CDR2 SMNVEV (reference sequence). CDR3 bases: TGTGCCAGCAGTCTCCGGACGGGCTCCTACGAGCAGTACTTC. It translates to CASSLRTGSYEQYF.

This clonotype was found many times. The rearrangement links TRBV4-3 to TRBJ1-1; D gene unclear. Trimming stripped 1 base from V and 6 bases from J, with 3 bases between. Germline V gene data show CDR1 as LGHNA and CDR2 as YSLEER. The CDR3 is made up of 11 amino acids. CDR3 nucleotide sequence: TGCGCCAGCAGCCAAGGGGCTGAAGCTTTCTTT. It specifies CASSQGAEAFF.

The chain employs TRBV24-1 and TRBJ2-7, with 7 bases lining up with TRBD1. The V gene end was trimmed by 8 bases and the J gene end by 4 bases; junction bases not matched to a gene: 1. CDR1 KGHDR and CDR2 SFDVKD come from the germline V gene. There are 11 residues in the CDR3. CDR3 sequence reads: CATIQGYEQYF. CDR3 DNA sequence: TGTGCCACCATACAGGGGTACGAGCAGTACTTC.

About this clonotype: Since no conserved phenylalanine or tryptophan closes the CDR3, a read error is the likely cause. V usage is TRBV7-3 and J usage is TRBJ1-2; perhaps TRBD1 as D (5 bases). CDR3 length: 13 amino acids. The V gene lost 6 bases and the J gene lost 3 bases, with 11 bases spanning the gap. Germline V lookup: CDR1 SGHTA, CDR2 FQGTGA. CDR3 sequence: CASRRGLDYGYTL. DNA for the CDR3: TGTGCCAGCAGACGGGGCTTAGACTATGGCTACACCTTG.

This clonotype was seen ten or more times. CDR3 sequence: CASSSARLGHNTEAFF. For the CDR3, the DNA is TGTGCCAGCAGTTCCGCCCGTCTGGGGCATAACACTGAAGCTTTCTTT. The V and J genes are TRBV6-5 and TRBJ1-1; the D gene is possibly TRBD1 (5 bases). The CDR3 is made up of 16 amino acids. Trimming pared 4 bases from V and 2 bases from J, leaving 17 bases between. The germline CDR1 and CDR2 sequences are MNHEY and SVGAGI.

The V gene is TRBV4-2, the J gene TRBJ1-2; TRBD1 agrees at 7 bases. CDR1 and CDR2 from the germline V gene are LGHNA and YNFKEQ. This CDR3 spans 15 amino acids. The junction had 9 bases not matched to a gene; V was cut back by 5 bases and J by 3 bases. The CDR3 DNA follows: TGTGCCAGCAGCTTCAAGGGGGCGCAGGACTATGGCTACACCTTC. It specifies CASSFKGAQDYGYTF.

This clonotype showed up just a few times. V and J are TRBV4-3 and TRBJ1-4, with D possibly being TRBD1 (5 bases). The germline gives CDR1 LGHNA, CDR2 YSLEER. CDR3 size: 16 residues. Trimming took 3 bases from V and 8 from J, leaving 19 bases between them. DNA of the CDR3: TGCGCCAGCAGCCAGGGTAACCGGCCCCGGGGGGAAAAACTGTTTTTT. It encodes CASSQGNRPRGEKLFF.

This clonotype was counted ten times or more. The rearrangement links TRBV29-1 to TRBJ2-6; 7 nucleotides match TRBD1. The CDR3 length is 14 residues. The trim removed 6 bases at V and 0 bases at J, leaving 2 bases unmatched. Germline loops: CDR1 SQVTM, CDR2 ANQGSEA. The CDR3 DNA sequence: TGCAGCGTCGGGACAGCCTCTGGGGCCAACGTCCTGACTTTC. Amino acid sequence: CSVGTASGANVLTF.

This clonotype was detected many times. The CDR3 DNA follows: TGTGCCAGCAGCCGACTTGCCGGGACCTACAATGAGCAGTTCTTC. Protein: CASSRLAGTYNEQFF. The V gene is TRBV5-6, the J gene TRBJ2-1; D is perhaps TRBD2 (5 bases). CDR1 and CDR2 (germline): SGHDT, YYEEEE. The germline V and J ends were trimmed by 4 bases and 2 bases, with 13 bases remaining between them. The CDR3 sequence is 15 residues long.